The clone carrying this T cell receptor beta chain occurred a few times. The antigen is not known. The data stem from a study of T-cell reconstitution after alpha-beta-depleted transplantation in children. The TCRbeta library was prepared with unique molecular identifiers. Each CDR3 protein is one row after TCRdb ran MiXCR on the PCR reads. The sample includes 800,000 to 1,000,000 distinct CDR3 sequences, roughly 31% of them seen just once. Germline loops: CDR1 SGDLS, CDR2 YYNGEE. V was clipped by 2 bases and J by 1 base; unmatched bases: 3. The CDR3 runs 16 residues. Study results and limitations: Several patients had high TCRbeta diversity at day 60; it came from surviving recipient T cells and thymic progenitors. Several hundred graft clones that had expanded were reportedly the source of alpha-beta T cells about two months after transplant. After one year, T-cell counts and TCRbeta diversity mostly came from new T cells.

The sequence came from a boy in the first two years of life who had a stem cell transplant for SCID, so the T cells may come from the graft donor. The specimen comprised PBMCs, mostly from graft donor cells, sampled 360 days after TCRalphabeta/CD19-depleted stem cell transplant. This chain joins TRBV9 and TRBJ2-5; 12 bases match TRBD2. In nucleotides, the CDR3 is TGTGCCAGCAGCGTTGGACTAGCGGGGTTCCAAGAGACCCAGTACTTC. Protein product: CASSVGLAGFQETQYF.